The T cell receptor beta chain under discussion was sequenced for a study of cytomegalovirus exposure and HLA in healthy donors. Regarding the study as a whole: On later analysis, the bulk of CMV-associated TCR beta chains appeared to be HLA-restricted. Within the data, a cluster of highly shared sequence variants was likely a sequencing artifact. Reportedly, a later analysis found an Asian-associated ancestry cluster had fewer N-insertions than the approximately 600-donor mean.

About this clone: Its antigen is currently unknown.

A multiplex PCR was run with 60 Vbeta primers and 13 Jbeta primers. Only in-frame clones appear in the TCRdb table, and some are missing; sequencing was by immunoSEQ multiplex PCR. The repertoire has around 190,000 clones, 75% to 90% of them found once; the top ten carry around 0.3%. This CDR3 has 12 amino acids. Deletions cut 1 base from V and 9 bases from J, with 8 bases between. Germline CDR1 is SGHNT and CDR2 is YYREEE (reference sequence). The donors (healthy individuals) were bone marrow donors. Sequencing was done on a sample of PBMCs. J is TRBJ2-1 and V is TRBV5-4, with D unresolved. The clonotype comes from a woman aged 25 to 39 in good health and CMV-seronegative. The CDR3 protein is CASSLIPGEQFF. The CDR3 coding sequence is TGTGCCAGCAGCTTGATTCCCGGTGAGCAGTTCTTC. The full variable domain, rest sourced from reference TRBV5-4 and TRBJ2-1, is ETGVTQSPTHLIKTRGQQVTLRCSSQSGHNTVSWYQQALGQGPQFIFQYYREEENGRGNFPPRFSGLQFPNYSSELNVNALELDDSALYLCASSLIPGEQFFGPGTRLTVL.